These 27 T cell receptor beta chains were all obtained from the same sample, sequenced in a study of spatial heterogeneity in lung cancer. Antigen specificity for these receptors is unknown. TCRdb used MiXCR to reprocess the 5' RACE reads, holding one entry per CDR3 protein. The sample has roughly 8,400 distinct CDR3 sequences; about an eighth are singletons. Regarding the study as a whole: Tumoral mutation counts were tracked by counts of expanded intratumoral alpha and beta TCRs.

Indicated time point: sample taken at primary tumor resection. The material was lung tumor tissue, obtained at surgery. The source of these receptors is a male donor with early-stage non-small cell lung cancer.

This chain connects TRBV7-9 to TRBJ2-3; 10 bases fit TRBD2. The CDR3 loop spans 15 amino acids. Germline loops: CDR1 SEHNR, CDR2 FQNEAQ (reference sequence). Germline trimming cut 3 bases from V and 4 bases from J; bases unmatched to any gene: 4. The CDR3 nucleotides are TGTGCCAGCAGCTTGGGAGCGGGGGGGCCAGATACGCAGTATTTT. Amino acids: CASSLGAGGPDTQYF.

This clonotype was counted at least ten times. The chain employs TRBV20-1 and TRBJ1-2; 9 bases are a match to TRBD1. CDR3 length equals 15 residues. Germline loops: CDR1 DFQATT, CDR2 SNEGSKA (reference sequence). Unmatched junction bases numbered 11, after V lost 1 base and J lost 8 bases. In nucleotides, the CDR3 is TGCAGTGCTAGAGGTTGGACAGGGGAGCCAAGGGGCTACACCTTC. Its translation is CSARGWTGEPRGYTF.

This clonotype is categorized as medium-sized. The genes are TRBV6-1 and TRBJ1-5, with 12 bases aligning to TRBD1. CDR1 is MNHNS and CDR2 is SASEGT in the germline V gene. The CDR3 runs to 18 residues. V shed 4 bases and J 5 bases; nucleotides not matched to a gene: 12. CDR3 in amino acids: CASSGGTGGLPGDQPQHF. Here the CDR3 DNA reads TGTGCCAGCAGTGGCGGGACAGGGGGCCTTCCGGGGGATCAGCCCCAGCATTTT.

The chain recombines TRBV3-1 with TRBJ2-3; D gene uncertain. Germline assignment: CDR1 LGHDT and CDR2 YNNKEL (reference sequence). The CDR3 spans 13 residues. V dropped 1 base and J dropped 3 bases, with 5 bases sitting between them. CDR3 residues: CASSQARTDTQYF. The DNA for the CDR3 is TGTGCCAGCAGCCAAGCCAGGACAGATACGCAGTATTTT.

The V call is TRBV29-1, the J call TRBJ2-1, with TRBD1 as a possible D gene (6 bases). This CDR3 has 15 amino acids. The germline V gene encodes CDR1 SQVTM and CDR2 ANQGSEA. Trimming stripped 7 bases from V and 5 bases from J, with 21 bases between. Written as DNA, the CDR3 is TGCAGCGGAGCAGAAACAGGGCTATTCCACAATGAGCAGTTCTTC. Protein sequence: CSGAETGLFHNEQFF.

This clonotype was counted ten times or more. V usage is TRBV5-1 and J usage is TRBJ2-7; D remains unclear. Trimming removed 0 bases at V and 3 bases at J, with 7 bases between. CDR1 and CDR2 (germline): SGHRS, YFSETQ. This CDR3 is built from 13 residues. In DNA, the CDR3 is TGCGCCAGCAGCTTGGCGAGACTCTACGAGCAGTACTTC. It specifies CASSLARLYEQYF.

This clonotype was counted many times. This chain uses TRBV6-5 with TRBJ2-7; D remains ambiguous. The CDR3 loop spans 11 amino acids. Germline V gene data show CDR1 as MNHEY and CDR2 as SVGAGI. Between the trimmed V and J ends, which lost 4 bases and 6 bases, there was a span of 7 bases. CDR3 amino acids: CASSLNGEQYF. CDR3 coding DNA: TGTGCCAGCAGTTTGAATGGCGAGCAGTACTTC.

This clonotype came up many times. This sequence joins TRBV6-5 and TRBJ1-4; the D gene is possibly TRBD1 (6 bases). The V and J ends lost 8 bases and 3 bases respectively, with 13 bases between them. The germline CDR1 and CDR2 sequences are MNHEY and SVGAGI. CDR3 length equals 14 residues. DNA for the CDR3: TGTGCCAGCGGGGAACAGGGAGCTAATGAAAAACTGTTTTTT. Its protein product is CASGEQGANEKLFF.

This clonotype was detected many times. The chain has TRBV12-3 or TRBV12-4 and TRBJ1-2; D possibly corresponds to TRBD1 (5 bases). The CDR3 loop spans 13 amino acids. Between the trimmed V and J ends, which lost 4 bases and 12 bases, there was a span of 18 bases. For the CDR3, the DNA is TGTGCCAGCAGTTCCGGGACCTACACCTTCCACACCTTC. It specifies CASSSGTYTFHTF.

The V gene is TRBV4-1, the J gene TRBJ2-3; D is ambiguous. V lost 3 bases and J lost 2, with 3 bases in between. The length of the CDR3 is 12 residues. Looked up from germline, CDR1 is MGHRA and CDR2 is YSYEKL. This CDR3 reads CASSQVTDTQYF. CDR3 DNA: TGCGCCAGCAGCCAGGTCACAGATACGCAGTATTTT.

Many counts were recorded for this clonotype. This chain links TRBV10-3 with TRBJ2-5, with a possible D match to TRBD2 (6 bases). In germline, CDR1 is ENHRY, CDR2 SYGVKD. Trimming stripped 10 bases from V and 2 bases from J, with 14 bases between. This CDR3 has 13 residues. CDR3 nucleotides: TGTGCCACCGGGGGTAGCGGACAAGAGACCCAGTACTTC. Translation: CATGGSGQETQYF.

This chain connects TRBV28 to TRBJ2-5; possible D gene TRBD1, 6 bases. The CDR3 is made up of 17 amino acids. V was pared by 6 bases and J by 1 base, with 21 bases between. Germline assignment: CDR1 MDHEN and CDR2 SYDVKM. CDR3 in DNA: TGTGCCAGCAGCCAGGGGTCGGAACAAGGGGCCCAAGAGACCCAGTACTTC. Protein product: CASSQGSEQGAQETQYF.

Many counts were recorded for this clonotype. The CDR3 reads CASSQMRGPLNYGYTF. CDR3 in DNA: TGTGCCAGCAGCCAAATGAGGGGGCCTCTTAACTATGGCTACACCTTC. The chain links TRBV6-5 to TRBJ1-2; 7 bases line up with TRBD1. The CDR3 extends over 16 amino acids. The V gene's germline CDR1 is MNHEY and CDR2 SVGAGI. The trim removed 6 bases at V and 1 base at J, leaving 11 bases unmatched.

This clonotype showed up many times. The rearrangement uses TRBV7-6 and TRBJ1-3, with TRBD1 matching over 7 bases. V trimming: 5 bases; J trimming: 0 bases; junction bases outside the gene matches: 4. Germline CDR1 reads SGHVS; CDR2 reads FNYEAQ. The CDR3 is 15 amino acids. The CDR3 loop reads CASSPQGGSGNTIYF. The DNA of the CDR3 is TGTGCCAGCAGCCCGCAGGGGGGCTCTGGAAACACCATATATTTT.

This clonotype was counted ten times or more. The V call is TRBV6-5, the J call TRBJ1-5; D possibly corresponds to TRBD1 (5 bases). Looked up from germline, CDR1 is MNHEY and CDR2 is SVGAGI. There are 15 residues in the CDR3. Deletions cut 4 bases from V and 6 bases from J, with 16 bases between. CDR3 protein: CASSSFGGGSQPQHF. The DNA of the CDR3 is TGTGCCAGCAGTTCTTTTGGGGGGGGTAGTCAGCCCCAGCATTTT.

At least ten counts were recorded for this clonotype. This rearrangement joins TRBV5-1 to TRBJ2-3, with 8 bases aligning to TRBD1. The CDR3 is 15 amino acids. Per the germline V gene, CDR1 is SGHRS and CDR2 is YFSETQ. Losses at the gene ends were 7 bases for V and 4 bases for J; bases not matched to a gene: 11. The CDR3 bases are TGCGCCAGCTCCCAGGGGGCACCTACTTCAGATACGCAGTATTTT. Translated, it gives CASSQGAPTSDTQYF.

This clonotype was picked up many times. The chain recombines TRBV2 with TRBJ2-5; D unresolved. This CDR3 contains 13 residues. V lost 2 bases and J lost 5, with 9 bases in between. CDR1 is SNHLY and CDR2 is FYNNEI in the germline V gene. The CDR3 region has the DNA TGTGCCAGCAGTGAAAGGCTTGGGGAGACCCAGTACTTC. Translating it yields CASSERLGETQYF. Based on the CDR3 plus reference TRBV2 and TRBJ2-5, the full variable domain is EPEVTQTPSHQVTQMGQEVILRCVPISNHLYFYWYRQILGQKVEFLVSFYNNEISEKSEIFDDQFSVERPDGSNFTLKIRSTKLEDSAMYFCASSERLGETQYFGPGTRLLVL.

Relative to its sample, this clonotype is medium-sized (0.01 to 0.1%). V usage is TRBV15 and J usage is TRBJ1-5; D call uncertain. The CDR3 has 14 amino acids. Trimming removed 1 base at V and 2 bases at J, with 6 bases between. Germline V lookup: CDR1 LNHNV, CDR2 YYDKDF (reference sequence). CDR3 sequence reads: CATSRGYGNQPQHF. For the CDR3, the DNA is TGTGCCACCAGCAGAGGGTACGGCAATCAGCCCCAGCATTTT.

The chain carries TRBV7-3 and TRBJ1-1; D not resolved. Germline V gene sequence: CDR1 SGHTA, CDR2 FQGTGA. This CDR3 is built from 16 residues. Trimming left V 5 bases short and J 5 bases short, with 21 bases between. The CDR3 spells CASSPYPEKGWTEAFF. The CDR3 region has the DNA TGTGCCAGCAGCCCCTACCCCGAGAAGGGATGGACTGAAGCTTTCTTT.

This clonotype occurred many times. This chain links TRBV3-1 with TRBJ2-5, with D perhaps being TRBD1 or TRBD2 (6 bases each). The CDR3 is made up of 16 amino acids. The V end was cut by 0 bases, the J end by 3 bases, with 14 bases between. Per germline, CDR1 LGHDT and CDR2 YNNKEL (reference sequence). As DNA, the CDR3 is TGTGCCAGCAGCCAAGATCCCCGGGGGCGCGAAGAGACCCAGTACTTC. Translating it yields CASSQDPRGREETQYF.

In its sample, this clonotype was seen many times. This chain joins TRBV6-2 or TRBV6-3 and TRBJ2-7, with 11 bases identical to TRBD2. This CDR3 is 16 amino acids long. Per the germline V gene, CDR1 is MNHEY and CDR2 is SVGEGT. Trimming removed 0 bases from V and 2 bases from J; junction bases left unmatched: 3. For the CDR3, the DNA is TGTGCCAGCAGTTACTCGAAACTAGCGGGAGCCTACGAGCAGTACTTC. This gives the protein CASSYSKLAGAYEQYF.

There are many counts of this clonotype. The chain is built from TRBV7-9 and TRBJ2-3, with D uncertain. Trimming pared 5 bases from V and 1 base from J, leaving 10 bases between. Germline assignment: CDR1 SEHNR and CDR2 FQNEAQ (reference sequence). The CDR3 has 14 residues. CDR3 loop: CASSLGLGTDTQYF. The CDR3 coding sequence is TGTGCCAGCAGCCTCGGGCTTGGCACAGATACGCAGTATTTT.

This clonotype occurred many times. V gene TRBV9 combines with J gene TRBJ2-1; 10 nucleotides align to TRBD2. V was pared by 4 bases and J by 4 bases, with 5 bases of the junction left unmatched. The CDR3 loop spans 15 amino acids. Germline CDR1 and CDR2: SGDLS and YYNGEE. CDR3 loop: CASSPGTSVYNEQFF. CDR3 coding DNA: TGTGCCAGCAGCCCCGGGACTAGCGTATACAATGAGCAGTTCTTC.

This clonotype rates as medium-sized. The J gene is TRBJ2-5, the V gene TRBV20-1, with D hard to call. The length of the CDR3 is 11 residues. Trimming removed 6 bases at V and 0 bases at J, with 5 bases between. Looked up from germline, CDR1 is DFQATT and CDR2 is SNEGSKA (reference sequence). The CDR3 sequence is CSAQYQETQYF. CDR3 DNA sequence: TGCAGTGCGCAGTACCAAGAGACCCAGTACTTC.

In its sample, this clonotype ranks as medium-sized. This chain links TRBV20-1 with TRBJ2-7; 13 bases fit TRBD2. CDR3 length: 14 residues. CDR1 DFQATT and CDR2 SNEGSKA come from the germline V gene (reference sequence). The V segment lost 3 bases and the J segment 4 bases; nucleotides outside the gene matches: 3. The CDR3 protein is CSASGTSGNYEQYF. The CDR3 nucleotides are TGCAGTGCTAGCGGGACTAGCGGGAATTACGAGCAGTACTTC.

This clonotype occurred many times. This chain joins TRBV6-5 and TRBJ1-4; possibly TRBD1 for D (5 bases). Trimming left V 0 bases short and J 8 bases short, with 13 bases between. Germline loops: CDR1 MNHEY, CDR2 SVGAGI. This CDR3 has 15 residues. The CDR3 sequence is CASSYSGGAGEKLFF. DNA for the CDR3: TGTGCCAGCAGTTACTCCGGGGGAGCTGGAGAAAAACTGTTTTTT.

Relative to its sample, this clonotype is medium-sized. V is TRBV6-5 and J is TRBJ1-6, with 7 bases lining up with TRBD1. Trimming took 6 bases from V and 8 from J; bases not matched to a gene: 7. Germline CDR1 MNHEY, CDR2 SVGAGI. CDR3 length equals 14 residues. CDR3 DNA: TGTGCCAGCAGAATACAGGGGAGGGATTCACCCCTCCACTTT. Its translation is CASRIQGRDSPLHF.